The clone carrying this TCR beta chain has only a few counts. The sample is drawn from a study of cytomegalovirus exposure and HLA in healthy donors. PCR employed 60 Vbeta and 13 Jbeta primers. Method: immunoSEQ multiplex PCR; TCRdb's copy keeps in-frame clones and lacks some. The sample carries 90,000 to 140,000 clones, over 65% recorded once. The germline CDR1 and CDR2 sequences are SGHTA and FQGNSA. This CDR3 contains 14 residues. Trimming stripped 5 bases from V and 4 bases from J, with 14 bases between. The sample comprised PBMCs. The chain carries TRBV7-2 and TRBJ2-5; possibly TRBD2 for D (5 bases). The clonotype comes from a man aged 35 to 55 in good health and CMV-seropositive. CDR3 in amino acids: CASSIGRAAETQYF. In nucleotides, the CDR3 is TGTGCCAGCAGCATCGGGCGGGCGGCAGAGACCCAGTACTTC. The full variable domain, with the rest looked up from reference TRBV7-2 and TRBJ2-5, is GAGVSQSPSNKVTEKGKDVELRCDPISGHTALYWYRQSLGQGLEFLIYFQGNSAPDKSGLPSDRFSAERTGGSVSTLTIQRTQQEDSAVYLCASSIGRAAETQYFGPGTRLLVL.